Presented here are 15 T cell receptor beta chains from one specimen sequenced in a study of T-cell reconstitution after alpha-beta-depleted transplantation in children. Unique molecular identifiers were used in preparing the TCRbeta library. Via MiXCR, TCRdb re-called the PCR reads, giving one row per CDR3 protein. The sample lists approximately 490,000 distinct CDR3 sequences; about 10% were seen once. Here the sequenced sample was PBMCs, taken before TCRalphabeta/CD19-depleted stem cell transplant. The receptors were gathered from a child aged 2 to 10 with inherited bone marrow failure, due to receive a stem cell transplant.

At least ten counts were recorded for this clonotype. This rearrangement joins TRBV7-8 to TRBJ2-1; perhaps TRBD1 as D (6 bases). Per the germline V gene, CDR1 is SGHVS and CDR2 is FQNEAQ. The ends were cut back, 2 bases at V and 2 bases at J, with 10 bases in the middle. The CDR3 runs to 15 residues. The CDR3 DNA reads as TGTGCCAGCAGCTTACTTGGACAGACCTACAATGAGCAGTTCTTC. Its translation is CASSLLGQTYNEQFF.

For this clonotype: Since a much larger clone is just one base distant, this may be a read error. The chain recombines TRBV20-1 with TRBJ2-7, with D perhaps given as TRBD1 or TRBD2 (5 bases each). The germline V gene encodes CDR1 DFQATT and CDR2 SNEGSKA (reference sequence). The germline V and J ends were trimmed by 6 bases and 4 bases, with 13 bases remaining between them. The CDR3 is 12 amino acids. The CDR3 protein is CSARDGLYEQYF. For the CDR3, the DNA is TGCAGTGCCAGGGACGGTTTATACGAGCAGTACTTC.

CDR3 loop: CASSFTDSYPEGYTF. CDR3 coding DNA: TGTGCCAGCAGCTTTACCGACTCCTACCCTGAGGGCTACACCTTC. V and J are TRBV7-9 and TRBJ1-2; unclear D gene. Per germline, CDR1 SEHNR and CDR2 FQNEAQ (reference sequence). The CDR3 extends over 15 amino acids. The V gene lost 3 bases and the J gene lost 8 bases, with 19 bases spanning the gap. Complete variable domain (other parts from reference TRBV7-9 and TRBJ1-2): DTGVSQNPRHKITKRGQNVTFRCDPISEHNRLYWYRQTLGQGPEFLTYFQNEAQLEKSRLLSDRFSAERPKGSFSTLEIQRTEQGDSAMYLCASSFTDSYPEGYTFGSGTRLTVV.

The V call is TRBV12-3 or TRBV12-4, the J call TRBJ1-6, with 10 nucleotides matching TRBD1. This CDR3 region has 15 residues. V lost 3 bases to trimming and J lost 6 bases; unmatched junction nucleotides: 2. CDR3 nucleotides: TGTGCCAGCAGTTTCGGGACAGGGGTTAATTCACCCCTCCACTTT. This codes for CASSFGTGVNSPLHF.

The rearrangement links TRBV12-3 or TRBV12-4 to TRBJ2-2, with a possible D match to TRBD1 (6 bases). Trimming took 8 bases from V and 1 from J, leaving 11 bases between them. This CDR3 region has 14 residues. The CDR3 region is CASGTDRNTGELFF. DNA for the CDR3: TGTGCCAGCGGCACGGACAGGAACACCGGGGAGCTGTTTTTT.

Ten or more counts support this clonotype. This chain uses TRBV12-3 or TRBV12-4 with TRBJ1-2, with TRBD1 matching over 7 bases. Germline trimming cut 5 bases from V and 8 bases from J; bases unmatched to any gene: 5. The CDR3 length is 12 residues. The CDR3 reads CASSTGQEGYTF. DNA for the CDR3: TGTGCCAGCAGTACCGGACAGGAAGGCTACACCTTC.

This clonotype was observed a handful of times. This chain joins TRBV2 and TRBJ2-2; D is perhaps TRBD1 (5 bases). The CDR3 spans 13 residues. Trimming cost V 6 bases and J 6 bases, with 11 bases left between them. Germline-derived CDR1 and CDR2 are SNHLY and FYNNEI. Written as DNA, the CDR3 is TGTGCCAGCAGCCCCAGGGTACCCGGGGAGCTGTTTTTT. This codes for CASSPRVPGELFF.

This clonotype has only a few counts. The chain employs TRBV27 and TRBJ1-5; D is unresolved. Trimming removed 11 bases from V and 1 base from J, with 6 bases in between. This CDR3 contains 11 residues. CDR1 is MNHEY and CDR2 is SMNVEV in the germline V gene (reference sequence). Written as DNA, the CDR3 is TGTGCCTGTGGGAGCAATCAGCCCCAGCATTTT. Its translation: CACGSNQPQHF.

This clonotype was counted only a few times. The CDR3 DNA reads TGTGCCAGCAGCTCCGCCAATGACCCGATTATAGCCAAAAACATTCAGTACTTC. It translates to CASSSANDPIIAKNIQYF. The J gene is TRBJ2-4, the V gene TRBV11-2; no clear D. V was cut by 4 bases and J by 0 bases, with 19 bases left in between. This CDR3 region has 18 residues. The germline gives CDR1 SGHAT, CDR2 FQNNGV.

This clonotype was seen repeatedly, ten times or more. V gene TRBV10-2 combines with J gene TRBJ2-3; 8 positions match TRBD2. The V and J ends lost 6 bases and 3 bases, in that order; junction bases with no gene match: 8. This CDR3 contains 15 residues. Germline V gives CDR1 WSHSY, CDR2 SAAADI. The DNA for the CDR3 is TGCGCCAGCAGAGCCCGGGCGGGAGGAACAGATACGCAGTATTTT. Encoded protein: CASRARAGGTDTQYF.

Worth noting for this clonotype: A read error may be the cause here, since a much bigger clone is one base away. The chain employs TRBV5-1 and TRBJ2-1, with TRBD2 matching over 10 bases. This CDR3 comprises 17 residues. The V segment lost 5 bases and the J segment 0 bases; nucleotides outside the gene matches: 8. In germline, CDR1 is SGHRS, CDR2 YFSETQ. Written as DNA, the CDR3 is TGCGCCAGCAGATTGTTGCCTAGCGGGAGCTCCTACAATGAGCAGTTCTTC. It translates to CASRLLPSGSSYNEQFF. The variable domain in full, with the rest retrieved from reference TRBV5-1 and TRBJ2-1, is KAGVTQTPRYLIKTRGQQVTLSCSPISGHRSVSWYQQTPGQGLQFLFEYFSETQRNKGNFPGRFSGRQFSNSRSEMNVSTLELGDSALYLCASRLLPSGSSYNEQFFGPGTRLTVL.

This clonotype was recorded at least ten times. The CDR3, as DNA: TGCAGTGCTACAACGGGACTAGCGGGCGGAACCTACAATGAGCAGTTCTTC. Encoded protein: CSATTGLAGGTYNEQFF. This rearrangement joins TRBV20-1 to TRBJ2-1; 12 bases agree with TRBD2. The CDR3 is 17 residues long. J gave up 2 bases and V 4 bases, and 9 bases lay outside the gene matches. The germline gives CDR1 DFQATT, CDR2 SNEGSKA (reference sequence).

The gene calls are TRBV30 and TRBJ2-1, with TRBD2 as a possible D gene (5 bases). CDR3 length: 11 residues. From germline, CDR1 is GTSNPN and CDR2 SVGIG (reference sequence). V was trimmed by 5 bases and J by 8 bases, leaving 10 bases between them. The CDR3 bases are TGTGCCTGGTATAGAGGGCATGAGCAGTTCTTC. Protein product: CAWYRGHEQFF.

This clonotype occurred a few times. The chain combines TRBV5-4 with TRBJ2-1, with D possibly matching TRBD1 (6 bases). This CDR3 spans 16 amino acids. Germline V CDR1 and CDR2: SGHNT, YYREEE (reference sequence). V dropped 0 bases and J dropped 4 bases, with 14 bases sitting between them. The chain's CDR3 is CASSLGEQGWYNEQFF. For the CDR3, the DNA is TGTGCCAGCAGCTTGGGGGAGCAGGGGTGGTACAATGAGCAGTTCTTC. The complete variable domain, with remaining parts taken from reference TRBV5-4 and TRBJ2-1, reads ETGVTQSPTHLIKTRGQQVTLRCSSQSGHNTVSWYQQALGQGPQFIFQYYREEENGRGNFPPRFSGLQFPNYSSELNVNALELDDSALYLCASSLGEQGWYNEQFFGPGTRLTVL.

This clonotype showed up many times. The CDR3 sequence is CSVEVRPRAGGSYNEQFF. Written as DNA, the CDR3 is TGCAGCGTTGAAGTGAGGCCCAGGGCGGGAGGGTCCTACAATGAGCAGTTCTTC. This rearrangement joins TRBV29-1 to TRBJ2-1, with 9 bases identical to TRBD2. The ends lost 1 base at V and 1 base at J; junction bases unmatched: 11. This CDR3 contains 18 residues. In germline, CDR1 is SQVTM, CDR2 ANQGSEA.